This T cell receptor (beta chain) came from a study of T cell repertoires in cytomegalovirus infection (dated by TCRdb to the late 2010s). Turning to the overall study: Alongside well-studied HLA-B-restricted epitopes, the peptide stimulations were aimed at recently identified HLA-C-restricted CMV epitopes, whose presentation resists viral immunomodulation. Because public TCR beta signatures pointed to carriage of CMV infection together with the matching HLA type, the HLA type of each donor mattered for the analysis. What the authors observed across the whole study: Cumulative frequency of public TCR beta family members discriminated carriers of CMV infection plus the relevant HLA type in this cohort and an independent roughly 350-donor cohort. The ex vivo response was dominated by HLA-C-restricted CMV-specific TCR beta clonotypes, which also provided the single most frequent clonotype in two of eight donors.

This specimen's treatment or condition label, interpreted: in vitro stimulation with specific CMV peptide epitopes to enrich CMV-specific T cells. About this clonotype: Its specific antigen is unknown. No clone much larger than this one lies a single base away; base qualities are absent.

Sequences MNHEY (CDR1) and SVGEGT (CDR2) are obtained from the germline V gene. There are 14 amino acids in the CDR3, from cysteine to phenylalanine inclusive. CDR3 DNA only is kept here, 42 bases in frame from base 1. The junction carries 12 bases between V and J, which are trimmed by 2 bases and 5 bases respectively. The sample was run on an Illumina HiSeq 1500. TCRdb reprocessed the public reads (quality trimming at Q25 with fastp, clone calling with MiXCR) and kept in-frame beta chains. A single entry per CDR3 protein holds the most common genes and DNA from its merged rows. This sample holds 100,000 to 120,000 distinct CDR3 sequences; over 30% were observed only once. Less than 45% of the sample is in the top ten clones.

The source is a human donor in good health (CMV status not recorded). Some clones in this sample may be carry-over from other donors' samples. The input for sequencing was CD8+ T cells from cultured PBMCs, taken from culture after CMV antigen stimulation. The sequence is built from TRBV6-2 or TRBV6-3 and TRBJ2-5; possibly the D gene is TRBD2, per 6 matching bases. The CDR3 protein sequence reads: CASSYTRLGETQYF. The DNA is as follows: TGTGCCAGCAGTTACACTCGACTAGGGGAGACCCAGTACTTC.